These 3 T cell receptor beta chains originate from one sample sequenced in a study of human T cells and chemical hapten exposure. TCRdb passed the RACE reads through MiXCR, listing each CDR3 protein once. The sample consists of 330,000 or so distinct CDR3 sequences, about 6% of them appearing once. Described time point: patch test 2, 6 weeks after DPC sensitization. Treatment given: therapeutic diphenylcyclopropenone sensitization with weekly scalp DPC. Specimen: whole blood, collected in connection with sensitization to the hapten diphenylcyclopropenone (DPC). The receptors shown here come from a woman between 18 and 30 years old with alopecia areata. Some clones in this sample may be carry-over from other donors' samples.

This rearrangement joins TRBV4-1 to TRBJ1-2, with 10 bases that match TRBD1. Unmatched junction bases numbered 5, after V lost 4 bases and J lost 0 bases. This CDR3 comprises 16 residues. Germline-derived CDR1 and CDR2 are MGHRA and YSYEKL. The CDR3 reads CASSLAGTGANYGYTF. DNA of the CDR3: TGCGCCAGCAGCCTTGCCGGGACAGGGGCTAACTATGGCTACACCTTC.

This clonotype has at least ten counts. The chain carries TRBV27 and TRBJ1-1, with TRBD1 identical over 8 bases. Trimming cost V 3 bases and J 1 base; bases outside gene matches: 1. From germline, CDR1 is MNHEY and CDR2 SMNVEV (reference sequence). This CDR3 is 14 amino acids long. The CDR3 region has the DNA TGTGCCAGCAGTTTTGGACAGGGGAACACTGAAGCTTTCTTT. Amino acid sequence: CASSFGQGNTEAFF.

This clonotype occurred many times. The chain combines TRBV4-1 with TRBJ1-3; D unresolved. This CDR3 contains 16 residues. Per the germline V gene, CDR1 is MGHRA and CDR2 is YSYEKL. V shed 0 bases and J shed 0 bases, with 9 bases lying between them. In DNA, the CDR3 is TGCGCCAGCAGCCAAGATCAGGCTCCCTCTGGAAACACCATATATTTT. Translated: CASSQDQAPSGNTIYF.